Listed here is a single T cell receptor beta chain. Its specificity is unknown. The sequence runs out 3 residues before the end of the CDR3; the remainder is reconstructed from the germline J gene. These data belong to a study of T cells in women clearing cervical HPV infection. Study at large: Blood came at first lesion visit for cases, post-clearance for controls. Study observations and caveats: CIN3+ cases had significantly higher TCR repertoire richness than controls, but evenness did not differ. Richness plus V gene abundances separated cases from controls with AUC roughly 0.88.

Sequenced by immunoSEQ multiplex PCR; TCRdb stores in-frame clones only, minus some. The table for this sample gives about 29,000 clones. The V gene's germline CDR1 is SEHNR and CDR2 FQNEAQ (reference sequence). V lost 5 bases and J 0 bases, leaving 7 bases between the germline ends. The CDR3 is 13 residues long. The sequencing sample was made of blood buffy coat. The receptor comes from a woman between 18 and 70 years old with a cervical HPV16 infection that either progressed to CIN3+ or cleared (not recorded which). The chain links TRBV7-9 to TRBJ1-2; the D is unclear. CDR3 amino acids: CASSPEANYGYTF. The sequenced part of the CDR3 DNA is TGTGCCAGCAGCCCTGAGGCTAACTATGGC.